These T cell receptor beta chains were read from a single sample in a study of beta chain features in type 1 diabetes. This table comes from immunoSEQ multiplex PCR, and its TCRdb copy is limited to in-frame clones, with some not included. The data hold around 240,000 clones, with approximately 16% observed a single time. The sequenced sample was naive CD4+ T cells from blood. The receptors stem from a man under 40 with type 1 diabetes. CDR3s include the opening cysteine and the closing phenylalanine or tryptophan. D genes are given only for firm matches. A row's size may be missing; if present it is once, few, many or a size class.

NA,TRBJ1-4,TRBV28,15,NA,TGTGCCAGCAGTTTTCTCGGTACAACTAATGAAAAACTGTTTTTT,CASSFLGTTNEKLFF
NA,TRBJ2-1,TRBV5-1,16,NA,TGCGCCAGCCGCCGCTCCCAGACAGACTCCTACAATGAGCAGTTCTTC,CASRRSQTDSYNEQFF
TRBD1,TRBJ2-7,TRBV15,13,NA,TGTGCCACTCATGACAGGGTGGTAAACGAGCAGTACTTC,CATHDRVVNEQYF
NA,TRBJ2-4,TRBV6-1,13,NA,TGTGCGGTCAGAAGCCTAGCCAAAAACATTCAGTACTTC,CAVRSLAKNIQYF
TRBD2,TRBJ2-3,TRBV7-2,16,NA,TGTGCCAGCAGCTTAAGGTCTAGCGGGAGCGCAGATACGCAGTATTTT,CASSLRSSGSADTQYF
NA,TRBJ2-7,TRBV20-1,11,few,TGCAGTGCTAGAGATCTCAACGAGCAGTACTTC,CSARDLNEQYF
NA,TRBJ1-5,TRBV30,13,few,TGTGCCTGGAGTGTACGTGGGGACCAGCCCCAGCATTTT,CAWSVRGDQPQHF
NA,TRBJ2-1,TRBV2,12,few,TGTGCCAGCAGAGGAGGGGGAGGTGAGCAGTTCTTC,CASRGGGGEQFF
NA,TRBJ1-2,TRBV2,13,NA,TGTGCCAGCAGTGTGGCAACTGGATTTGGCTACACCTTC,CASSVATGFGYTF
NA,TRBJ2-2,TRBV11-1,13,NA,TGTGCCAGCAGGGAGGACGATTACGGGGAGCTGTTTTTT,CASREDDYGELFF
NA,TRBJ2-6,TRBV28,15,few,TGTGCCAGCAGTTTGGGCGTGCGTGGGGCCAACGTCCTGACTTTC,CASSLGVRGANVLTF
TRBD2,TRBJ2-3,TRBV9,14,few,TGTGCCAGCAGCGTTGTAGCGGGAGCGGATACGCAGTATTTT,CASSVVAGADTQYF
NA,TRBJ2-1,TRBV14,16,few,TGTGCCAGCAGCCTTCTCCAGGCGACTACCTACAATGAGCAGTTCTTC,CASSLLQATTYNEQFF
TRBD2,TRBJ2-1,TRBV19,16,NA,TGTGCCAGTAGTCATCCGGGACTAGCGGGAGCGGATGAGCAGTTCTTC,CASSHPGLAGADEQFF
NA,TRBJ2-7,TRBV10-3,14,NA,TGTGCCATCAGTGATAGAGGTAGCCTCTACGAGCAGTACTTC,CAISDRGSLYEQYF